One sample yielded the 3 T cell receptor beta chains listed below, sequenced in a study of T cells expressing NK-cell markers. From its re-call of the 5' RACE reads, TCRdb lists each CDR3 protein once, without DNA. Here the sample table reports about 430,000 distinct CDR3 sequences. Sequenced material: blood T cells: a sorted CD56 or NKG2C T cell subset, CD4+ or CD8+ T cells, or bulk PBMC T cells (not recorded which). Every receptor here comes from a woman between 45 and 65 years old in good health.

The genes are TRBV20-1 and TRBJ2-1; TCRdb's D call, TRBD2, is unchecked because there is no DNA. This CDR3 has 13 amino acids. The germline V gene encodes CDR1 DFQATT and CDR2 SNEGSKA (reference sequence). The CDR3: CSAGGGIRGEQFF.

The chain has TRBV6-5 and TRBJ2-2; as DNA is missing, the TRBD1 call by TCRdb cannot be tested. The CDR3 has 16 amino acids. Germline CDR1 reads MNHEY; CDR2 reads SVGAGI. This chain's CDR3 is CASSYPAFGGPGELFF.

Here the CDR3 reads CASTPQPAGGNTGELFF. The V and J genes are TRBV5-1 and TRBJ2-2; absent DNA, TCRdb's TRBD2 call cannot be checked. Germline V CDR1 and CDR2: SGHRS, YFSETQ. This CDR3 region has 17 residues.